This entry lists 7 T cell receptor beta chains sequenced from one sample in a study of T cell responses to AZD1222 COVID-19 vaccine. TCRdb keeps only in-frame clones here, not all; method: immunoSEQ multiplex PCR. The top ten hold 3.6% of the sample, which has about 200,000 clones, approximately 92% seen once. This specimen consisted of peripheral blood, obtained 28 days after the second dose of the MenACWY control vaccine. The receptor set was obtained from an adult who received the MenACWY meningococcal vaccine as a control.

This chain links TRBV30 with TRBJ1-3; D perhaps matches TRBD1 (6 bases). V was cut by 0 bases and J by 5 bases, with 8 bases left in between. Germline CDR1 and CDR2: GTSNPN and SVGIG (reference sequence). This CDR3 region has 13 residues. CDR3 loop: CAWSVQGRNTIYF. CDR3 nucleotides: TGTGCCTGGAGTGTACAGGGTAGAAACACCATATATTTT.

DNA of the CDR3: TGTGCCAGCAGCTCGGACAGGGCTAACTATGGCTACACCTTC. It codes for CASSSDRANYGYTF. The chain recombines TRBV7-2 with TRBJ1-2; 8 positions match TRBD1. Trimming cost V 4 bases and J 0 bases; bases outside gene matches: 1. CDR1 is SGHTA and CDR2 is FQGNSA in the germline V gene. The CDR3 has 14 amino acids.

The V call is TRBV9, the J call TRBJ2-7; possibly TRBD1 or TRBD2 for D (5 bases each). CDR3 size: 15 residues. The V and J ends lost 0 bases and 3 bases respectively, with 13 bases between them. Germline loops: CDR1 SGDLS, CDR2 YYNGEE. The DNA for the CDR3 is TGTGCCAGCAGCGTAGGAGGGGATTCCGGCTACGAGCAGTACTTC. Translated, it gives CASSVGGDSGYEQYF.

This sequence joins TRBV29-1 and TRBJ2-2, with TRBD1 matching 7 bases. Trimming removed 7 bases from V and 4 bases from J; junction bases left unmatched: 15. Germline V lookup: CDR1 SQVTM, CDR2 ANQGSEA. The CDR3 runs to 16 residues. The CDR3 region is CSARLTGVLSTGELFF. In nucleotides, the CDR3 is TGCAGCGCCCGGTTAACAGGGGTATTGAGCACCGGGGAGCTGTTTTTT.

The chain combines TRBV6-5 with TRBJ2-3; 8 bases map to TRBD2. The CDR3 sequence is 15 residues long. The V gene's germline CDR1 is MNHEY and CDR2 SVGAGI. Losses at the gene ends were 5 bases for V and 4 bases for J; bases not matched to a gene: 8. In nucleotides, the CDR3 is TGTGCCAGCAGTCTGGGACTAGTCAGTTCAGATACGCAGTATTTT. Translation gives CASSLGLVSSDTQYF.

The gene calls are TRBV27 and TRBJ2-7, with D perhaps TRBD1 or TRBD2 (5 bases each). Germline V CDR1 and CDR2: MNHEY, SMNVEV (reference sequence). This CDR3 has 15 amino acids. Trimming stripped 2 bases from V and 0 bases from J, with 11 bases between. CDR3 coding DNA: TGTGCCAGCAGTTTAAGCCCAGGGACCTCCTACGAGCAGTACTTC. Its protein product is CASSLSPGTSYEQYF.

This rearrangement joins TRBV9 to TRBJ2-5; maybe TRBD2 (6 bases). CDR1 is SGDLS, CDR2 YYNGEE, per germline. V lost 0 bases, J lost 0 bases, and 9 bases lay in between. CDR3 length equals 15 residues. The CDR3: CASSVGGVYQETQYF. Here the CDR3 DNA reads TGTGCCAGCAGCGTAGGGGGGGTGTACCAAGAGACCCAGTACTTC.